This TCR beta chain stems from a study of T-cell reconstitution after alpha-beta-depleted transplantation in children. TCRbeta library preparation incorporated unique molecular identifiers. TCRdb reprocessed the PCR reads via MiXCR and lists one record per CDR3 protein. The table includes some 200,000 distinct CDR3 sequences, around 7% detected once. This clonotype was found a few times. V lost 2 bases and J 3 bases, leaving 17 bases between the germline ends. The V gene's germline CDR1 is SGHRS and CDR2 YFSETQ. CDR3 length equals 16 residues. The receptor was isolated from a human donor who donated a stem cell graft to a child with Wiskott-Aldrich syndrome. The specimen was PBMCs from the stem cell graft donor, collected from the stem cell graft. V and J are TRBV5-1 and TRBJ1-2; D gene unclear. The chain's CDR3 is CASSLIRGGLDYGYTF. The CDR3 DNA is TGCGCCAGCAGCTTAATCCGCGGAGGGTTGGACTATGGCTACACCTTC.